A selection of T cell receptor beta chains follows, all from one sample in a study of control samples from healthy donors and cancer patients. Assay: immunoSEQ multiplex PCR; the TCRdb copy retains only in-frame clones and omits some. The data contain roughly 150,000 clones, 80% to 90% of them singletons. Sequencing was performed on blood. These TCRs come from a man younger than 30 in good health. Both conserved end residues are part of each CDR3. Each record gives: CDR3 protein, CDR3 DNA, V gene, D gene, clone size, J gene. The D gene is left open where the match is weak. Clone size appears in some rows only: once, few, many, or a class for an expanded clone.

CDR3 protein: CASSPGTGDNQPQHF; CDR3 DNA: TGTGCCAGCAGTCCCGGGACAGGGGACAATCAGCCCCAGCATTTT; V gene: TRBV6-2/TRBV6-3; D gene: TRBD1; clone size: -; J gene: TRBJ1-5
CDR3 protein: CASSFQGSETGELFF; CDR3 DNA: TGTGCCAGCAGTTTTCAGGGAAGTGAGACCGGGGAGCTGTTTTTT; V gene: TRBV28; D gene: -; clone size: -; J gene: TRBJ2-2
CDR3 protein: CATGNEGDTEAFF; CDR3 DNA: TGTGCCACCGGGAACGAGGGGGACACTGAAGCTTTCTTT; V gene: TRBV24-1; D gene: -; clone size: -; J gene: TRBJ1-1
CDR3 protein: CATSRVGQGAGAEAFF; CDR3 DNA: TGTGCCACCAGCAGAGTCGGACAGGGGGCTGGGGCCGAAGCTTTCTTT; V gene: TRBV15; D gene: TRBD1; clone size: -; J gene: TRBJ1-1
CDR3 protein: CASSDELTQYF; CDR3 DNA: TGTGCCAGCAGTGATGAATTGACCCAGTACTTC; V gene: TRBV2; D gene: -; clone size: -; J gene: TRBJ2-5
CDR3 protein: CASSLGSNTEAFF; CDR3 DNA: TGTGCCAGCAGTTTAGGCTCGAACACTGAAGCTTTCTTT; V gene: TRBV12-3/TRBV12-4; D gene: -; clone size: -; J gene: TRBJ1-1
CDR3 protein: CASSYQGGQETQYF; CDR3 DNA: TGTGCCAGCAGTTACCAGGGAGGCCAAGAGACCCAGTACTTC; V gene: TRBV6-5; D gene: -; clone size: -; J gene: TRBJ2-5
CDR3 protein: CASSQGKGDRNIQYF; CDR3 DNA: TGTGCCAGCAGCCAAGGAAAAGGGGATAGAAACATTCAGTACTTC; V gene: TRBV4-2; D gene: -; clone size: once; J gene: TRBJ2-4
CDR3 protein: CSVVEATDTQYF; CDR3 DNA: TGCAGCGTTGTGGAGGCCACAGATACGCAGTATTTT; V gene: TRBV29-1; D gene: -; clone size: -; J gene: TRBJ2-3
CDR3 protein: CASSYSRTANSPLHF; CDR3 DNA: TGTGCCAGCAGTTACTCGAGGACGGCCAATTCACCCCTCCACTTT; V gene: TRBV6-5; D gene: -; clone size: -; J gene: TRBJ1-6
CDR3 protein: CASRLAGTGNEKLFF; CDR3 DNA: TGTGCCAGCAGACTCGCCGGGACGGGAAATGAAAAACTGTTTTTT; V gene: TRBV7-2; D gene: -; clone size: -; J gene: TRBJ1-4
CDR3 protein: CASSPMGGGETQYF; CDR3 DNA: TGTGCCAGCAGCCCCATGGGGGGCGGAGAGACCCAGTACTTC; V gene: TRBV7-2; D gene: -; clone size: -; J gene: TRBJ2-5
CDR3 protein: CASSFWKTGEQYF; CDR3 DNA: TGTGCCAGCAGCTTCTGGAAAACGGGGGAGCAGTACTTC; V gene: TRBV5-6; D gene: -; clone size: -; J gene: TRBJ2-7
CDR3 protein: CASSLAGDTEAFF; CDR3 DNA: TGTGCCAGCAGCTTGGCAGGGGACACTGAAGCTTTCTTT; V gene: TRBV7-2; D gene: -; clone size: -; J gene: TRBJ1-1
CDR3 protein: CASSQSSYEQYF; CDR3 DNA: TGTGCCAGCAGTCAGAGCTCCTACGAGCAGTACTTC; V gene: TRBV6-2/TRBV6-3; D gene: -; clone size: -; J gene: TRBJ2-7
CDR3 protein: CASSHQQNSYNSPLHF; CDR3 DNA: TGCGCCAGCAGCCACCAACAAAACTCCTATAATTCACCCCTCCACTTT; V gene: TRBV4-1; D gene: -; clone size: -; J gene: TRBJ1-6
CDR3 protein: CASSSLAGGTTDTQYF; CDR3 DNA: TGTGCCAGCAGTTCGTTAGCGGGGGGAACCACAGATACGCAGTATTTT; V gene: TRBV27; D gene: TRBD2; clone size: once; J gene: TRBJ2-3
CDR3 protein: CASSRGVGETQYF; CDR3 DNA: TGCGCCAGCAGCCGGGGGGTAGGAGAGACCCAGTACTTC; V gene: TRBV4-3; D gene: -; clone size: -; J gene: TRBJ2-5
CDR3 protein: CASSRSQGREQYF; CDR3 DNA: TGTGCCAGCAGTCGCTCCCAGGGACGAGAGCAGTACTTC; V gene: TRBV28; D gene: -; clone size: -; J gene: TRBJ2-7
CDR3 protein: CASSYLIRGQADEQYF; CDR3 DNA: TGTGCCAGCAGTTATTTGATACGAGGACAGGCGGACGAGCAGTACTTC; V gene: TRBV6-6; D gene: TRBD1; clone size: -; J gene: TRBJ2-7
CDR3 protein: CSAIRGGPGDEQFF; CDR3 DNA: TGCAGCGCCATCAGGGGGGGTCCTGGGGATGAGCAGTTCTTC; V gene: TRBV29-1; D gene: -; clone size: -; J gene: TRBJ2-1
CDR3 protein: CASSVGNSPLHF; CDR3 DNA: TGTGCCAGTAGTGTGGGGAATTCACCCCTCCACTTT; V gene: TRBV19; D gene: -; clone size: -; J gene: TRBJ1-6
CDR3 protein: CATSEAEAGGRRETQYF; CDR3 DNA: TGTGCCACCAGTGAGGCCGAAGCGGGGGGGAGGCGAGAGACCCAGTACTTC; V gene: TRBV24-1; D gene: TRBD2; clone size: -; J gene: TRBJ2-5
CDR3 protein: CASSFGGGVDEQFF; CDR3 DNA: TGTGCCAGCAGCTTCGGCGGGGGGGTTGATGAGCAGTTCTTC; V gene: TRBV7-9; D gene: TRBD2; clone size: -; J gene: TRBJ2-1
CDR3 protein: CASSLAKRRDGYTF; CDR3 DNA: TGTGCCAGCAGCTTAGCGAAAAGACGGGACGGCTACACCTTC; V gene: TRBV7-2; D gene: -; clone size: -; J gene: TRBJ1-2
CDR3 protein: CASSPLRGDEAFF; CDR3 DNA: TGTGCCAGCTCACCACTAAGGGGTGATGAAGCTTTCTTT; V gene: TRBV18; D gene: -; clone size: -; J gene: TRBJ1-1
CDR3 protein: CASSEGSFSTDTQYF; CDR3 DNA: TGTGCCAGCAGCGAGGGGAGTTTTAGCACAGATACGCAGTATTTT; V gene: TRBV9; D gene: -; clone size: -; J gene: TRBJ2-3
CDR3 protein: CASSIGPGIADTQYF; CDR3 DNA: TGTGCCAGTAGTATTGGTCCAGGTATTGCAGATACGCAGTATTTT; V gene: TRBV19; D gene: -; clone size: -; J gene: TRBJ2-3
CDR3 protein: CACRTSGQGRNEQFF; CDR3 DNA: TGTGCCTGCAGGACTAGCGGACAGGGTAGGAATGAGCAGTTCTTC; V gene: TRBV30; D gene: TRBD2; clone size: -; J gene: TRBJ2-1
CDR3 protein: CASSLATGTMTYEQYF; CDR3 DNA: TGCGCCAGCAGCTTGGCCACCGGGACAATGACCTACGAGCAGTACTTC; V gene: TRBV5-1; D gene: -; clone size: -; J gene: TRBJ2-7
CDR3 protein: CASSLGVGSPLHF; CDR3 DNA: TGTGCCAGCAGCTTGGGGGTTGGTTCACCCCTCCACTTT; V gene: TRBV5-6; D gene: -; clone size: -; J gene: TRBJ1-6
CDR3 protein: CASSLFGTGVSYEQYF; CDR3 DNA: TGTGCCAGCAGCTTGTTTGGGACAGGGGTCTCCTACGAGCAGTACTTC; V gene: TRBV5-4; D gene: TRBD1; clone size: -; J gene: TRBJ2-7
CDR3 protein: CASSKTGGANYGYTF; CDR3 DNA: TGTGCCAGCAGCAAGACAGGGGGAGCTAACTATGGCTACACCTTC; V gene: TRBV5-6; D gene: TRBD1; clone size: once; J gene: TRBJ1-2
CDR3 protein: CAWRFAGPKDTQYF; CDR3 DNA: TGTGCCTGGAGATTCGCGGGGCCAAAAGATACGCAGTATTTT; V gene: TRBV30; D gene: -; clone size: -; J gene: TRBJ2-3
CDR3 protein: CASSSAYGTGGNQPQHF; CDR3 DNA: TGTGCCAGCAGCTCAGCCTACGGGACAGGGGGCAATCAGCCCCAGCATTTT; V gene: TRBV7-9; D gene: TRBD1; clone size: -; J gene: TRBJ1-5
CDR3 protein: CASSDSETDTQYF; CDR3 DNA: TGTGCCAGCAGTGACTCGGAAACAGATACGCAGTATTTT; V gene: TRBV6-4; D gene: -; clone size: few; J gene: TRBJ2-3
CDR3 protein: CASSPPGRTGGNGYTF; CDR3 DNA: TGTGCCAGCAGCCCCCCAGGCCGGACAGGGGGAAATGGCTACACCTTC; V gene: TRBV3-1/TRBV3-2; D gene: TRBD1; clone size: -; J gene: TRBJ1-2
CDR3 protein: CASSPEGVGSPLHF; CDR3 DNA: TGTGCCAGCAGCCCCGAGGGGGTAGGTTCACCCCTCCACTTT; V gene: TRBV2; D gene: -; clone size: -; J gene: TRBJ1-6
CDR3 protein: CASTVGGEQTQYF; CDR3 DNA: TGTGCCAGCACTGTAGGGGGCGAGCAGACCCAGTACTTC; V gene: TRBV2; D gene: TRBD1; clone size: -; J gene: TRBJ2-5
CDR3 protein: CASGLVVEAFF; CDR3 DNA: TGTGCCAGCGGTTTGGTGGTTGAAGCTTTCTTT; V gene: TRBV21-1; D gene: -; clone size: -; J gene: TRBJ1-1
CDR3 protein: CASSLSGLIYEQYF; CDR3 DNA: TGTGCCAGCAGTTTATCAGGTTTGATCTACGAGCAGTACTTC; V gene: TRBV27; D gene: -; clone size: -; J gene: TRBJ2-7
CDR3 protein: CASSQDGRQGSYEQYF; CDR3 DNA: TGCGCCAGCAGCCAAGATGGTCGACAGGGGTCCTACGAGCAGTACTTC; V gene: TRBV4-3; D gene: TRBD1; clone size: -; J gene: TRBJ2-7
CDR3 protein: CASSSLAGQNTGELFF; CDR3 DNA: TGTGCCAGCAGCTCACTAGCGGGACAAAACACCGGGGAGCTGTTTTTT; V gene: TRBV5-4; D gene: TRBD2; clone size: -; J gene: TRBJ2-2
CDR3 protein: CASSPGTVDGELFF; CDR3 DNA: TGTGCCAGCAGCCCCGGAACCGTCGACGGGGAGCTGTTTTTT; V gene: TRBV2; D gene: -; clone size: once; J gene: TRBJ2-2
CDR3 protein: CASSPYAGADTQYF; CDR3 DNA: TGTGCCAGCAGCCCCTATGCCGGGGCAGATACGCAGTATTTT; V gene: TRBV7-9; D gene: -; clone size: -; J gene: TRBJ2-3
CDR3 protein: CASSQTANYGYTF; CDR3 DNA: TGTGCCAGCAGCCAGACGGCTAACTATGGCTACACCTTC; V gene: TRBV9; D gene: -; clone size: -; J gene: TRBJ1-2
CDR3 protein: CATSDDLAGDTQYF; CDR3 DNA: TGTGCCACCAGTGACGACTTGGCGGGAGATACGCAGTATTTT; V gene: TRBV24-1; D gene: -; clone size: -; J gene: TRBJ2-3
CDR3 protein: CASSQASATTNEKLFF; CDR3 DNA: TGCGCCAGCAGCCAAGCATCGGCCACAACTAATGAAAAACTGTTTTTT; V gene: TRBV4-1; D gene: -; clone size: -; J gene: TRBJ1-4
CDR3 protein: CASSLGGTNTEAFF; CDR3 DNA: TGTGCCAGCAGTTTAGGGGGCACGAACACTGAAGCTTTCTTT; V gene: TRBV27; D gene: -; clone size: -; J gene: TRBJ1-1
CDR3 protein: CASSLGLAAGEWRRNEQFF; CDR3 DNA: TGTGCCAGCAGCTTAGGTCTGGCAGCGGGGGAGTGGAGGCGCAATGAGCAGTTCTTC; V gene: TRBV11-3; D gene: TRBD2; clone size: -; J gene: TRBJ2-1
CDR3 protein: CAWSAGHLDTDTQYF; CDR3 DNA: TGTGCCTGGAGTGCGGGACATCTGGACACAGATACGCAGTATTTT; V gene: TRBV30; D gene: -; clone size: -; J gene: TRBJ2-3
CDR3 protein: CASSFGGTGVYTEAFF; CDR3 DNA: TGTGCCAGCAGTTTCGGGGGGACAGGGGTCTACACTGAAGCTTTCTTT; V gene: TRBV28; D gene: TRBD1; clone size: -; J gene: TRBJ1-1
CDR3 protein: CASSLGTGPPDETQYF; CDR3 DNA: TGTGCCAGCAGCCTCGGGACAGGACCGCCCGACGAGACCCAGTACTTC; V gene: TRBV5-6; D gene: TRBD1; clone size: -; J gene: TRBJ2-5
CDR3 protein: CATRRPGWEKLFF; CDR3 DNA: TGTGCCACCCGCCGGCCAGGGTGGGAAAAACTGTTTTTT; V gene: TRBV15; D gene: -; clone size: -; J gene: TRBJ1-4
CDR3 protein: CASSYTGLATSADTQYF; CDR3 DNA: TGTGCCAGCAGTTACACGGGACTAGCGACCTCAGCAGATACGCAGTATTTT; V gene: TRBV6-2/TRBV6-3; D gene: TRBD2; clone size: -; J gene: TRBJ2-3
CDR3 protein: CASSWETGKMSGANVLTF; CDR3 DNA: TGCGCCAGCAGCTGGGAGACAGGGAAGATGTCTGGGGCCAACGTCCTGACTTTC; V gene: TRBV5-1; D gene: TRBD1; clone size: once; J gene: TRBJ2-6
CDR3 protein: CASSQEGTGGGYGYTF; CDR3 DNA: TGCGCCAGCAGCCAAGAAGGGACAGGGGGCGGCTATGGCTACACCTTC; V gene: TRBV4-3; D gene: TRBD1; clone size: -; J gene: TRBJ1-2
CDR3 protein: CASSLGQGRGYGYTF; CDR3 DNA: TGTGCCAGCAGCTTGGGACAGGGCCGCGGGTATGGCTACACCTTC; V gene: TRBV5-4; D gene: TRBD1; clone size: -; J gene: TRBJ1-2
CDR3 protein: CASGGGNNEQFF; CDR3 DNA: TGTGCCAGCGGGGGGGGAAACAATGAGCAGTTCTTC; V gene: TRBV6-5; D gene: TRBD2; clone size: once; J gene: TRBJ2-1
CDR3 protein: CASRSIGENYGYTF; CDR3 DNA: TGTGCCAGCAGGTCTATCGGGGAAAACTATGGCTACACCTTC; V gene: TRBV27; D gene: -; clone size: -; J gene: TRBJ1-2